This note documents a single T cell receptor (beta chain) sequence. Its antigen is currently unknown. The data stem from a study of OX40 agonist ivuxolimab in advanced cancers. Study in general: Prior checkpoint blockade (anti-PD-1, anti-PD-L1 or anti-CTLA-4) was permitted; approximately 44% had it. Overall study findings and caveats: Antigen specificity was not determined for the expanded peripheral T cells.

Profiling relied on immunoSEQ multiplex PCR, and the TCRdb table lists in-frame clones only, not all of them. Of 23,000 or so clones in the sample, around 80% were seen once. The CDR3 is made up of 14 amino acids. The germline CDR1 and CDR2 sequences are SGDLS and YYNGEE. V was cut by 5 bases and J by 3 bases, with 13 bases left in between. This chain joins TRBV9 and TRBJ2-3, with D tentatively TRBD1 (6 bases). Here the sequenced sample was CD4+ or CD8+ T cells sorted from blood, taken in a trial of the OX40 agonist ivuxolimab. The TCR comes from an adult with an advanced solid tumor such as melanoma, head and neck, liver or kidney cancer. DNA for the CDR3: TGTGCCAGCAGAGCAGGGGTGGGGACAGATACGCAGTATTTT. Translated: CASRAGVGTDTQYF.